This TCR beta chain is from a study of Graves' ophthalmopathy and Graves' hyperthyroidism. Amplification of the TCR beta CDR3 regions used RNA transcripts (as template). Investigators did first-round RT-PCR with HTBI primers, then second-round multiplex PCR. TCRdb fed the multiplex PCR reads into MiXCR, producing one record per CDR3 protein. The data hold about 600,000 distinct CDR3 sequences, with approximately 35% observed a single time. This clonotype appeared many times. CDR1 SGDLS and CDR2 YYNGEE come from the germline V gene. The V end was cut by 0 bases, the J end by 7 bases, with 10 bases between. The CDR3 contains 13 residues.

This clonotype was obtained from an adult man with Graves' hyperthyroidism. V usage is TRBV9 and J usage is TRBJ1-2; D unresolved. Sequencing was carried out using peripheral blood or thyroid tissue (not recorded which). The chain's CDR3 is CASSVAHTVGYTF. CDR3 bases: TGTGCCAGCAGCGTAGCCCACACAGTTGGCTACACCTTC.